In this sample, the clone carrying this T cell receptor beta chain turned up a few times. Its antigen is as yet unknown. Per the germline V gene, CDR1 is SGHKS and CDR2 is YYEKEE (reference sequence). After removal of 0 bases from V and 6 bases from J, the junction contained 4 bases not matched to a gene. This CDR3 has 15 amino acids. This entry belongs to a study of cytomegalovirus exposure and HLA in healthy donors. General study findings and limits: Among TCR beta chains, those listed as cytomegalovirus-associated numbered over 150. Trimming of TCR beta V- and J-genes showed a link, identified in a later analysis, to a missense DCLRE1C variant. Available immune exposure information was restricted to CMV serostatus only.

PCR employed 60 Vbeta and 13 Jbeta primers. Generated by immunoSEQ multiplex PCR, the TCRdb table keeps only in-frame clones and is missing some. In the table there are about 140,000 clones, roughly 83% of which are singletons. Source material: PBMCs. V and J are TRBV5-5 and TRBJ2-7; the match to TRBD2 covers 12 bases. This receptor was taken from a female donor in good health and CMV-seronegative. The CDR3 DNA reads TGTGCCAGCAGCTTGGCACTAGCGGGGGGCGGCGAGCAGTACTTC. Its translation is CASSLALAGGGEQYF.